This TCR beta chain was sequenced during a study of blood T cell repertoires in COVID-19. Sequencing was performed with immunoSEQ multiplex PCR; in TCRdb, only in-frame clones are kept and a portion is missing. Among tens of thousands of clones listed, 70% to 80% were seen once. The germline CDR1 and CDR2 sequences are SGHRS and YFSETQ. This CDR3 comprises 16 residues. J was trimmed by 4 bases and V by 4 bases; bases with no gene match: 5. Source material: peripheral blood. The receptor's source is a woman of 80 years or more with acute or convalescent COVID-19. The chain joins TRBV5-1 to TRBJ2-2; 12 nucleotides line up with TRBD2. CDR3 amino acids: CASSPGLAGLTGELFF. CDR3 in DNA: TGCGCCAGCAGCCCAGGACTAGCGGGACTCACCGGGGAGCTGTTTTTT.